The rows below give T cell receptor beta chains drawn from one sample of a study of read filtering for tumor transcriptome and immune sequencing. TCRdb analysed the reads with MiXCR anew, one entry per CDR3 protein. The sample yields 20,000 or so distinct CDR3 sequences, 22% seen once. Sequencing used a population of CD138-negative cells sorted from bone marrow. The receptor source for this set is a donor aged 40 or over with multiple myeloma. The CDR3 runs from the conserved cysteine through the conserved F or W. A D gene is named only where the DNA matches it firmly. Not all rows give a size; the values are once, few, many and, for expanded clones, a class.

D	size	J	V	CDR3	DNA
NA	many	TRBJ1-1	TRBV5-1	CASSLTTAMNTEAFF	TGCGCCAGCAGCTTGACGACAGCCATGAACACTGAAGCTTTCTTT
TRBD1	NA	TRBJ1-3	TRBV20-1	CSAREGQGSGNTIYF	TGCAGTGCTAGAGAGGGACAGGGCTCCGGAAACACCATATATTTT
TRBD2	few	TRBJ2-3	TRBV5-1	CASSLSGLAGQTDTQYF	TGCGCCAGCAGCCTCTCCGGACTAGCGGGGCAGACAGATACGCAGTATTTT
TRBD1	NA	TRBJ1-4	TRBV29-1	CSVDGTGGTNEKLFF	TGCAGCGTCGACGGGACAGGCGGAACTAATGAAAAACTGTTTTTT
NA	NA	TRBJ2-5	TRBV19	CASSTRVIEETQYF	TGTGCCAGTAGTACCAGGGTGATAGAAGAGACCCAGTACTTC
TRBD2	many	TRBJ2-5	TRBV7-2	CASSLAPRLAGTETQYF	TGTGCCAGCAGCTTAGCCCCTCGTCTAGCGGGGACCGAGACCCAGTACTTC
NA	many	TRBJ2-1	TRBV7-9	CASSLGQGVFNEQFF	TGTGCCAGCAGCTTGGGGCAGGGTGTTTTCAATGAGCAGTTCTTC
NA	NA	TRBJ1-1	TRBV9	CASSRSPGTEAFF	TGTGCCAGCAGCCGCTCTCCGGGCACTGAAGCTTTCTTT
NA	NA	TRBJ2-2	TRBV11-2	CASSSLRELFF	TGTGCCAGCAGCTCGCTTCGGGAGCTGTTTTTT
NA	many	TRBJ2-2	TRBV20-1	CSASKVTGELFF	TGCAGTGCTAGTAAAGTTACCGGGGAGCTGTTTTTT
TRBD1	many	TRBJ1-1	TRBV7-6	CASSSRRTGGLTEAFF	TGTGCCAGCAGCTCCCGCAGGACAGGGGGATTAACTGAAGCTTTCTTT
NA	many	TRBJ2-3	TRBV5-7	CASSTYPGASTDTQYF	TGTGCCAGCAGTACCTACCCGGGGGCCTCCACAGATACGCAGTATTTT
NA	NA	TRBJ1-2	TRBV2	CASSGPKGRDHLGGYTF	TGTGCCAGCAGTGGACCGAAAGGGAGGGACCATCTAGGCGGCTACACCTTC
NA	few	TRBJ2-5	TRBV27	CASSLGRQETQYF	TGTGCCAGCAGTTTGGGAAGACAAGAGACCCAGTACTTC
NA	NA	TRBJ1-2	TRBV10-3	CAISVEGRIYGYTF	TGTGCCATCAGTGTAGAGGGACGGATCTATGGCTACACCTTC
NA	many	TRBJ1-1	TRBV28	CASSLTPYTEAFF	TGTGCCAGCAGTTTGACACCCTACACTGAAGCTTTCTTT
NA	many	TRBJ1-1	TRBV3-1	CASSQLLRNTEAFF	TGTGCCAGCAGCCAGCTTCTTAGGAACACTGAAGCTTTCTTT
NA	many	TRBJ2-1	TRBV5-6	CASTPSGGWAHNEQFF	TGTGCCAGCACCCCGAGCGGCGGGTGGGCCCACAATGAGCAGTTCTTC
NA	many	TRBJ1-1	TRBV20-1	CSRGAETEAFF	TGCAGTAGGGGCGCGGAAACTGAAGCTTTCTTT
NA	many	TRBJ1-4	TRBV3-1	CASSKDPGAGGKLFF	TGTGCCAGCAGCAAAGACCCGGGGGCGGGAGGAAAACTGTTTTTT
NA	NA	TRBJ1-5	TRBV7-2	CASSSRQNQPQHF	TGTGCCAGCAGCTCCCGCCAGAATCAGCCCCAGCATTTT
TRBD2	many	TRBJ2-1	TRBV20-1	CSARDPRGGPYNEQFF	TGCAGTGCTAGAGATCCAAGGGGAGGGCCCTACAATGAGCAGTTCTTC
NA	NA	TRBJ1-5	TRBV27	CASSLKGEDQPQHF	TGTGCCAGCAGTTTAAAGGGAGAGGATCAGCCCCAGCATTTT
NA	many	TRBJ2-2	TRBV30	CARSPPGGDTGELFF	TGTGCCCGAAGCCCCCCAGGCGGGGACACCGGGGAGCTGTTTTTT
NA	many	TRBJ2-1	TRBV19	CASSIYKESEQFF	TGTGCCAGTAGTATCTATAAAGAATCCGAGCAGTTCTTC
NA	once	TRBJ1-1	TRBV11-3	CASSLDPGGISTAEAFF	TGTGCCAGCAGCTTAGACCCCGGGGGAATTTCAACCGCTGAAGCTTTCTTT
NA	many	TRBJ2-5	TRBV20-1	CSANVQETQYF	TGCAGTGCGAACGTCCAAGAGACCCAGTACTTC
TRBD2	many	TRBJ2-3	TRBV20-1	CSASKLLAGDTDTQYF	TGCAGTGCTAGCAAATTACTAGCGGGGGACACAGATACGCAGTATTTT
TRBD2	NA	TRBJ2-5	TRBV4-1	CASSQAGAAMGAGALGETQYF	TGCGCCAGCAGCCAAGCTGGGGCGGCGATGGGAGCGGGGGCCCTCGGTGAGACCCAGTACTTC
TRBD2	many	TRBJ2-1	TRBV5-1	CASSLIAGSYNEQFF	TGCGCCAGCAGCTTGATAGCGGGGTCGTACAATGAGCAGTTCTTC
NA	many	TRBJ2-7	TRBV29-1	CSVRDGSIREQYF	TGCAGCGTTCGGGACGGCAGTATACGTGAGCAGTACTTC
TRBD1	NA	TRBJ1-3	TRBV12-3/TRBV12-4	CASMTGQGASGSTIYF	TGTGCCAGCATGACCGGACAGGGAGCTTCTGGAAGCACCATATATTTT
NA	many	TRBJ2-5	TRBV7-9	CASSLNGETQYF	TGTGCCAGCAGCTTAAATGGAGAGACCCAGTACTTC
NA	NA	TRBJ1-2	TRBV2	CASNINYGYTF	TGTGCCAGCAACATTAACTATGGCTACACCTTC
NA	many	TRBJ1-1	TRBV7-3	CASSLGGHTEAFF	TGTGCCAGCAGCTTAGGGGGGCACACTGAAGCTTTCTTT
NA	NA	TRBJ1-2	TRBV6-1	CASSDPSLLNYGYTF	TGTGCCAGCAGTGACCCAAGCCTACTTAACTATGGCTACACCTTC
NA	few	TRBJ1-1	TRBV28	CASSLRYPTGLTVNTEAFF	TGTGCCAGCAGTTTAAGATATCCGACAGGTTTAACGGTGAACACTGAAGCTTTCTTT
TRBD2	many	TRBJ2-1	TRBV20-1	CSARAGGGHYNEQFF	TGCAGTGCTAGAGCGGGCGGGGGGCACTACAATGAGCAGTTCTTC
NA	many	TRBJ2-7	TRBV27	CASSPFLGRYTYEQYF	TGTGCCAGCAGCCCTTTCCTAGGGCGGTATACCTACGAGCAGTACTTC
TRBD1	few	TRBJ2-2	TRBV5-1	CASSLEGQENTGELFF	TGCGCCAGCAGCTTGGAGGGACAGGAGAACACCGGGGAGCTGTTTTTT
NA	few	TRBJ1-1	TRBV7-9	CASSLGKTFF	TGTGCCAGCAGCTTAGGAAAAACTTTCTTT
TRBD1	NA	TRBJ2-5	TRBV4-1	CASSRIPGQGQETQYF	TGCGCCAGCAGCCGGATTCCGGGACAGGGGCAAGAGACCCAGTACTTC
TRBD2	many	TRBJ2-1	TRBV20-1	CSARVAGTSLKGEQFF	TGCAGTGCTAGAGTTGCCGGGACTAGCCTAAAGGGTGAGCAGTTCTTC
NA	medium-sized	TRBJ2-5	TRBV3-1	CASSQVETQYF	TGTGCCAGCAGCCAAGTAGAGACCCAGTACTTC
NA	many	TRBJ2-6	TRBV18	CASSPLVGSGANVLTF	TGTGCCAGCTCACCCCTCGTCGGCTCTGGGGCCAACGTCCTGACTTTC
TRBD1	NA	TRBJ2-1	TRBV20-1	CSANNRDRGRNEQFF	TGCAGTGCTAATAATCGGGACAGGGGGCGGAATGAGCAGTTCTTC
NA	many	TRBJ2-1	TRBV4-2	CASSQFGTRNEQFF	TGTGCCAGCAGCCAGTTTGGAACTAGGAATGAGCAGTTCTTC
TRBD2	many	TRBJ2-7	TRBV7-9	CASSLTRGGLEAYEQYF	TGTGCCAGCAGCCTTACCCGGGGGGGGCTCGAAGCCTACGAGCAGTACTTC
NA	NA	TRBJ2-7	TRBV9	CASSVGTRPGEQYF	TGTGCCAGCAGCGTAGGAACCCGACCGGGAGAGCAGTACTTC
NA	NA	TRBJ2-4	TRBV12-3/TRBV12-4	CASSPVGLAKNIQYF	TGTGCCAGCAGCCCCGTGGGTTTAGCCAAAAACATTCAGTACTTC
TRBD1	many	TRBJ1-4	TRBV6-5	CASSYRGGTARGEKLFF	TGTGCCAGCAGTTACCGGGGAGGGACAGCACGGGGTGAAAAACTGTTTTTT
NA	few	TRBJ2-1	TRBV11-1	CASSLPGRSNEQFF	TGTGCCAGCAGCTTACCAGGGAGAAGCAATGAGCAGTTCTTC
NA	few	TRBJ1-3	TRBV7-6	CASSLWSSGNTIYF	TGTGCCAGCAGCTTATGGAGCTCTGGAAACACCATATATTTT
NA	many	TRBJ2-1	TRBV5-1	CASSLETWNEQFF	TGCGCCAGCAGCTTGGAGACGTGGAATGAGCAGTTCTTC
NA	few	TRBJ2-2	TRBV28	CASSSRYGTGELFF	TGTGCCAGCAGTTCCCGTTACGGCACCGGGGAGCTGTTTTTT
TRBD1	NA	TRBJ1-5	TRBV7-9	CASSLTGQGEQPQHF	TGTGCCAGCAGCTTGACTGGACAGGGCGAGCAGCCCCAGCATTTT
TRBD1	many	TRBJ2-7	TRBV5-4	CASSSQGASYEQYF	TGTGCCAGCAGCTCACAGGGGGCGTCCTACGAGCAGTACTTC